This T cell receptor (beta chain) was identified in a study of blood T cell repertoires in COVID-19. Study at large: COVID-19 samples, acute and convalescent, were from the United States, Italy and Spain. Nucleic acid was either cDNA or gDNA, and it came from T cells, B-cell-depleted T cells, or PBMCs.

Source study methods: Amplification with reference gene primers provided the estimates of nucleated cell counts. Sequenced by immunoSEQ multiplex PCR; TCRdb stores in-frame clones only, minus some. V and J calls and clone size are copied from that table; D and trimming were computed from the DNA. The repertoire includes roughly 150,000 clones, roughly 82% of them detected once, and more than 5.5% sits in the top ten. With respect to this clone: At one of its ends the junction is not consistent with the germline gene, which may arise from a read error.

This clonotype was sampled from a woman between 45 and 60 years old in a cohort sampled during active or convalescent COVID-19. Material: peripheral blood.

CDR3 residues: CASSQDSSTNEKLFF. The CDR3 nucleotides read TGTGCTAGCAGCCAAGACAGCTCAACTAATGAAAAACTGTTTTTT. The chain carries TRBV7-7 and TRBJ1-4, with a tentative D call TRBD1 (5 bases). CDR3 size: 15 residues. Per germline, CDR1 SSHAT and CDR2 FNYEAQ (reference sequence).